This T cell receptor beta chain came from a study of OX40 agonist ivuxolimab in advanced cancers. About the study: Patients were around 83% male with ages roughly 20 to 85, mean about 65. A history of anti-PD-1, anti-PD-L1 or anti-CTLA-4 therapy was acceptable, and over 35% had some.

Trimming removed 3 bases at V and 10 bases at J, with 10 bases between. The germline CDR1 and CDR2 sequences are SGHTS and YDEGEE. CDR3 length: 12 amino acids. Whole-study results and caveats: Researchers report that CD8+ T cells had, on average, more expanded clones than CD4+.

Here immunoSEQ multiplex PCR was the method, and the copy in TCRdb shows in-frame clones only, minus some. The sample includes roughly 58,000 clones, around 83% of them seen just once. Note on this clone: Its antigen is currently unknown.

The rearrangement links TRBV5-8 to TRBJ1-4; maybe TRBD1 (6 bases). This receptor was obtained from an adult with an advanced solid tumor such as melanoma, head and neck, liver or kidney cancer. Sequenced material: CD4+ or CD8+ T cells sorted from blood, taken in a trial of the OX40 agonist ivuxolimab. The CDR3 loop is CASSSDSGKLFF. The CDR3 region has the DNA TGTGCCAGCAGCTCGGACAGTGGAAAACTGTTTTTT.